Shown below are 31 T cell receptor beta chains from a single sample sequenced in a study of cytomegalovirus exposure and HLA in healthy donors. PCR used 60 Vbeta primers and 13 Jbeta primers. The repertoire was sequenced with immunoSEQ multiplex PCR; TCRdb's copy has only in-frame clones and lacks some. The table lists about 120,000 clones, 75% to 80% of them singletons. Material for sequencing was PBMCs. These receptors were taken from a woman in her twenties or thirties in good health and CMV-seropositive.

The V gene is TRBV4-1, the J gene TRBJ1-1, with 7 bases lining up with TRBD1. The CDR3 is 14 residues long. Trimming at V came to 0 bases and at J to 4 bases, leaving 2 bases not matched to a gene. Germline V lookup: CDR1 MGHRA, CDR2 YSYEKL. CDR3 sequence (DNA): TGCGCCAGCAGCCAAGAACAGGGGCTCACTGAAGCTTTCTTT. Translation gives CASSQEQGLTEAFF.

The V gene is TRBV7-2, the J gene TRBJ1-1; D unclear. CDR1 and CDR2 from the germline V gene are SGHTA and FQGNSA. The CDR3 is made up of 13 amino acids. The V and J ends lost 6 bases and 2 bases respectively, with 10 bases between them. CDR3 nucleotide sequence: TGTGCCAGCAGTCCAGGTGGTAACACTGAAGCTTTCTTT. It yields the protein CASSPGGNTEAFF. Full variable domain (remainder filled in from reference TRBV7-2 and TRBJ1-1): GAGVSQSPSNKVTEKGKDVELRCDPISGHTALYWYRQSLGQGLEFLIYFQGNSAPDKSGLPSDRFSAERTGGSVSTLTIQRTQQEDSAVYLCASSPGGNTEAFFGQGTRLTVV.

V and J are TRBV9 and TRBJ2-3; D is ambiguous. The CDR3 totals 15 residues. Germline V gives CDR1 SGDLS, CDR2 YYNGEE. V shed 1 base and J shed 6 bases, with 15 bases lying between them. The CDR3 DNA follows: TGTGCCAGCAGCGTAAATGCAGCCCAGGTCGATACGCAGTATTTT. It yields the protein CASSVNAAQVDTQYF.

This clone has just one count. V is TRBV27 and J is TRBJ1-1; D is unclear. The germline V gene encodes CDR1 MNHEY and CDR2 SMNVEV (reference sequence). V lost 1 base, J lost 5 bases, and 11 bases lay in between. CDR3 length equals 14 residues. Here the CDR3 DNA reads TGTGCCAGCAGTTTATTGGGATCGGGGACTGAAGCTTTCTTT. It encodes CASSLLGSGTEAFF.

The V gene is TRBV5-1, the J gene TRBJ1-2; TRBD1 matches 7 bases. V lost 0 bases to trimming and J lost 3 bases; unmatched junction nucleotides: 2. Germline CDR1 reads SGHRS; CDR2 reads YFSETQ. The length of the CDR3 is 14 residues. The DNA for the CDR3 is TGCGCCAGCAGCTTGGGAGACAGGGACTATGGCTACACCTTC. Translated, it gives CASSLGDRDYGYTF.

This clone was observed a single time. Germline is not matched at one junction end, which may reflect a read error. Other DNA sequences in the sample encode the same CDR3. CDR3 nucleotides: TGTGCCAGCTCAACAGGACAGGGGGCAAACACTGAAGCCTTCTTT. The encoded protein is CASSTGQGANTEAFF. The genes are TRBV18 and TRBJ1-1, with 11 nucleotides matching TRBD1. This CDR3 contains 15 residues. Germline V CDR1 and CDR2: KGHSH, LQKENI.

The rearrangement links TRBV20-1 to TRBJ1-2; D gene ambiguous. The CDR3 spans 11 residues. The germline gives CDR1 DFQATT, CDR2 SNEGSKA (reference sequence). The germline V and J ends were trimmed by 6 bases and 2 bases, with 7 bases remaining between them. CDR3 amino acids: CSAFLNYGYTF. DNA of the CDR3: TGCAGTGCATTCTTAAACTATGGCTACACCTTC.

This chain links TRBV7-8 with TRBJ2-1; 9 bases agree with TRBD1. Germline lookup yields CDR1 SGHVS and CDR2 FQNEAQ. V shed 3 bases and J 8 bases; nucleotides not matched to a gene: 8. The CDR3 consists of 15 residues. In DNA form, the CDR3 reads TGTGCCAGCAGCTTGGTAGGGACAGGGTTATATGAGCAGTTCTTC. This sequence encodes CASSLVGTGLYEQFF.

J is TRBJ1-2 and V is TRBV15; D not resolved. Germline V gene sequence: CDR1 LNHNV, CDR2 YYDKDF (reference sequence). The CDR3 consists of 13 residues. V was cut by 0 bases and J by 4 bases, with 6 bases left in between. This CDR3 is CATSRDRSYGYTF. CDR3 nucleotide sequence: TGTGCCACCAGCAGAGATCGTAGCTATGGCTACACCTTC.

This chain connects TRBV18 to TRBJ2-1; tentative D call: TRBD2 (5 bases). The V gene's germline CDR1 is KGHSH and CDR2 LQKENI. This CDR3 has 13 residues. With 3 bases removed from V and 7 bases from J, the gap between germline ends came to 10 bases. The CDR3 loop is CASSPSAANEQFF. DNA of the CDR3: TGTGCCAGCTCACCTAGCGCGGCTAATGAGCAGTTCTTC.

The V call is TRBV30, the J call TRBJ2-7; unclear D gene. The CDR3 loop spans 13 amino acids. Germline assignment: CDR1 GTSNPN and CDR2 SVGIG (reference sequence). CDR3 sequence: CFFKEKAAYEQYF. In nucleotides, the CDR3 is TGTTTCTTCAAGGAGAAGGCGGCATACGAGCAGTACTTC.

V usage is TRBV5-1 and J usage is TRBJ2-3; 10 bases are shared with TRBD2. This CDR3 spans 20 amino acids. Germline V CDR1 and CDR2: SGHRS, YFSETQ. V dropped 1 base and J dropped 6; count of bases not matched to a gene: 20. The CDR3 loop reads CASSLSKYGGLAGDSDTQYF. CDR3 coding DNA: TGCGCCAGCAGCTTGTCTAAGTATGGCGGGCTAGCGGGGGATTCCGATACGCAGTATTTT.

The CDR3 sequence is CASSPSDSGNTIYF. The CDR3 nucleotides read TGCGCCAGCAGCCCATCGGACAGCGGAAACACCATATATTTT. This chain connects TRBV4-3 to TRBJ1-3, with D possibly being TRBD1 (6 bases). The germline CDR1 and CDR2 sequences are LGHNA and YSLEER. CDR3 length equals 14 residues. Trimming took 4 bases from V and 4 from J, leaving 11 bases between them.

The table lists this clone with a few counts. V usage is TRBV11-2 and J usage is TRBJ2-3, with 10 bases aligning to TRBD2. CDR1 is SGHAT and CDR2 is FQNNGV in the germline V gene. The CDR3 is 17 residues long. V shed 0 bases, J shed 5 bases, and the junction held 8 bases outside the gene matches. The CDR3 region has the DNA TGTGCCAGCAGCTTAGAACCTAGCGGGGGACTAAGAGATACGCAGTATTTT. Its translation is CASSLEPSGGLRDTQYF.

The V gene is TRBV4-3, the J gene TRBJ1-5; 7 bases are a match to TRBD1. After removal of 1 base from V and 6 bases from J, the junction contained 3 bases not matched to a gene. The CDR3 is 14 residues long. Germline CDR1 reads LGHNA; CDR2 reads YSLEER. The CDR3 region is CASSQVRGLQPQHF. The CDR3 DNA follows: TGCGCCAGCAGCCAAGTGAGGGGGCTTCAGCCCCAGCATTTT.

The rearrangement joins TRBV7-2 to TRBJ1-4; D is possibly TRBD1 (5 bases). The CDR3 totals 11 residues. Germline lookup yields CDR1 SGHTA and CDR2 FQGNSA. Deletions cut 2 bases from V and 11 bases from J, with 6 bases between. In DNA form, the CDR3 reads TGTGCCAGCAGCTTAAAGGGGAAACTGTTTTTT. It is translated as CASSLKGKLFF.

The chain has TRBV9 and TRBJ2-7; 7 bases are shared with TRBD1. This CDR3 is 15 amino acids long. Germline V gene sequence: CDR1 SGDLS, CDR2 YYNGEE. The V and J ends lost 3 bases and 2 bases, in that order; junction bases with no gene match: 8. CDR3 nucleotides: TGTGCCAGCAGCGCCTTGGGGCAGGGGGCCTACGAGCAGTACTTC. Protein: CASSALGQGAYEQYF.

The rearrangement joins TRBV5-1 to TRBJ2-3; 14 nucleotides line up with TRBD2. J was trimmed by 1 base and V by 4 bases; bases with no gene match: 5. The CDR3 runs 17 residues. Germline CDR1 reads SGHRS; CDR2 reads YFSETQ. The CDR3 bases are TGCGCCAGCAGCGCCCTGGGACTAGCGGGGGGCACAGATACGCAGTATTTT. This codes for CASSALGLAGGTDTQYF. Drawing the rest from reference TRBV5-1 and TRBJ2-3, the complete variable domain is KAGVTQTPRYLIKTRGQQVTLSCSPISGHRSVSWYQQTPGQGLQFLFEYFSETQRNKGNFPGRFSGRQFSNSRSEMNVSTLELGDSALYLCASSALGLAGGTDTQYFGPGTRLTVL.

This chain connects TRBV5-1 to TRBJ2-3; 10 bases align to TRBD1. This CDR3 contains 15 residues. The V and J ends lost 4 bases and 0 bases, in that order; junction bases with no gene match: 2. CDR1 is SGHRS and CDR2 is YFSETQ in the germline V gene. This chain's CDR3 is CASSRDRGSTDTQYF. DNA for the CDR3: TGCGCCAGCAGCAGGGACAGGGGCAGCACAGATACGCAGTATTTT.

The rearrangement uses TRBV2 and TRBJ2-7; D unclear. V lost 3 bases and J 2 bases, leaving 11 bases between the germline ends. From germline, CDR1 is SNHLY and CDR2 FYNNEI. The CDR3 spans 14 residues. This CDR3 is CASSDGGVTYEQYF. The CDR3 coding sequence is TGTGCCAGCAGTGACGGCGGAGTAACCTACGAGCAGTACTTC.

The CDR3 coding sequence is TGTGCCAGCAGTTCCCGGAGGACAGCCCTTAACTATGGCTACACCTTC. Protein product: CASSSRRTALNYGYTF. This chain uses TRBV6-5 with TRBJ1-2; TRBD1 might be the D (6 bases). V lost 4 bases and J lost 1, with 16 bases in between. Germline lookup yields CDR1 MNHEY and CDR2 SVGAGI. CDR3 length: 16 residues.

The chain joins TRBV5-1 to TRBJ1-2; D remains ambiguous. The ends were cut back, 0 bases at V and 8 bases at J, with 11 bases in the middle. The CDR3 covers 13 residues. The V gene's germline CDR1 is SGHRS and CDR2 YFSETQ. CDR3 sequence reads: CASSLGSASGYTF. The CDR3 coding sequence is TGCGCCAGCAGCTTGGGATCCGCGTCGGGCTACACCTTC.

This clone was recorded only once. The CDR3 loop is CASNRPASERDRGPSNEKLFF. Written as DNA, the CDR3 is TGTGCCAGCAACCGGCCGGCGTCAGAGAGGGACAGGGGGCCTTCTAATGAAAAACTGTTTTTT. V usage is TRBV21-1 and J usage is TRBJ1-4; the D call TRBD1 from the table was never checked on the DNA. TRBV21-1 is deemed a pseudogene. This CDR3 contains 21 residues.

The rearrangement uses TRBV27 and TRBJ1-6; a weak D match, TRBD1 (5 bases). The length of the CDR3 is 15 residues. Germline V gives CDR1 MNHEY, CDR2 SMNVEV (reference sequence). V lost 5 bases, J lost 3 bases, and 11 bases lay in between. CDR3 coding DNA: TGTGCCAGCAGTCCGGCAGGGAACTATAATTCACCCCTCCACTTT. Its protein is CASSPAGNYNSPLHF.

The chain uses TRBV7-2 and TRBJ1-6; tentatively, D is TRBD1 (5 bases). V lost 5 bases and J 14 bases, leaving 22 bases between the germline ends. This CDR3 is 15 amino acids long. The germline CDR1 and CDR2 sequences are SGHTA and FQGNSA. The CDR3 spells CASSPSAGPAEALHF. Written as DNA, the CDR3 is TGTGCCAGCAGCCCCTCGGCAGGGCCCGCTGAAGCCCTCCACTTT.

The chain is built from TRBV6-1 and TRBJ1-4; D may be TRBD1 (5 bases). V was clipped by 4 bases and J by 8 bases, with 11 bases between them. The V gene's germline CDR1 is MNHNS and CDR2 SASEGT. This CDR3 contains 13 residues. In nucleotides, the CDR3 is TGTGCCAGCAGTGCAGGGCTTGGCGAAAAACTGTTTTTT. This translates into CASSAGLGEKLFF.

The chain has TRBV7-2 and TRBJ2-4, with D possibly being TRBD1 (5 bases). Trimming pared 5 bases from V and 6 bases from J, leaving 14 bases between. CDR1 and CDR2 (germline): SGHTA, FQGNSA. This CDR3 region has 14 residues. The CDR3 nucleotides read TGTGCCAGCAGCCCTCAGGGTATCGGAAACATTCAGTACTTC. Protein: CASSPQGIGNIQYF.

This sequence joins TRBV19 and TRBJ2-5, with TRBD1 as a possible D gene (5 bases). CDR3 size: 13 residues. Germline lookup yields CDR1 LNHDA and CDR2 SQIVND (reference sequence). Trimming shortened V by 6 bases and J by 4 bases, and 12 bases separated the two germline ends. Here the CDR3 DNA reads TGTGCCAGTAGGCTACGACAGACAGAGACCCAGTACTTC. Its translation is CASRLRQTETQYF.

The V gene is TRBV5-1, the J gene TRBJ2-5; no firm D call. The CDR3 length is 14 residues. Trimming removed 0 bases from V and 3 bases from J, with 9 bases in between. Germline CDR1 reads SGHRS; CDR2 reads YFSETQ. The CDR3 DNA reads as TGCGCCAGCAGCTTGGATGCCAGAAAAGAGACCCAGTACTTC. Amino acid sequence: CASSLDARKETQYF. The full variable domain, in which reference TRBV5-1 and TRBJ2-5 provide the parts outside the CDR3, is KAGVTQTPRYLIKTRGQQVTLSCSPISGHRSVSWYQQTPGQGLQFLFEYFSETQRNKGNFPGRFSGRQFSNSRSEMNVSTLELGDSALYLCASSLDARKETQYFGPGTRLLVL.

The genes are TRBV15 and TRBJ2-7, with 8 bases matching TRBD1. The CDR3 is 15 residues long. Germline lookup yields CDR1 LNHNV and CDR2 YYDKDF (reference sequence). The V and J ends lost 5 bases and 0 bases, in that order; junction bases with no gene match: 6. In DNA, the CDR3 is TGTGCCACCAGCTCCCGGGACAGGCACTCCTACGAGCAGTACTTC. Amino acid sequence: CATSSRDRHSYEQYF.

J is TRBJ2-3 and V is TRBV7-2; the match to TRBD1 covers 7 bases. This CDR3 is 15 amino acids long. The trim removed 1 base at V and 3 bases at J, leaving 4 bases unmatched. The germline V gene encodes CDR1 SGHTA and CDR2 FQGNSA. The CDR3 loop reads CASSLGDRVTDTQYF. The DNA of the CDR3 is TGTGCCAGCAGCTTAGGAGACAGGGTAACAGATACGCAGTATTTT.